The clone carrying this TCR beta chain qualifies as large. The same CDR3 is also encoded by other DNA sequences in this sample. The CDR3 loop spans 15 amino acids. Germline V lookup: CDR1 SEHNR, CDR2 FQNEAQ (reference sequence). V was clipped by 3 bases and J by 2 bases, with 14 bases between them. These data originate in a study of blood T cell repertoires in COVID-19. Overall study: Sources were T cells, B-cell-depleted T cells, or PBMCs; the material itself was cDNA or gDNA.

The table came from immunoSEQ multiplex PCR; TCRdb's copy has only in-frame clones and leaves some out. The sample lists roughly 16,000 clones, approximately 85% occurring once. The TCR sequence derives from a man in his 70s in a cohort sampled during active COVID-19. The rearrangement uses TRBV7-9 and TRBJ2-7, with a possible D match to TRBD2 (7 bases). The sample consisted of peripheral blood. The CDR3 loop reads CASSLEGGVTYEQYF. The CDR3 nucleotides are TGTGCCAGCAGCTTGGAGGGGGGGGTAACCTACGAGCAGTACTTC.